This TCR beta chain comes out of a study of radiation and T cells in renal cell carcinoma. The table came from immunoSEQ multiplex PCR; TCRdb's copy has only in-frame clones and leaves some out. In the table there are some 78,000 clones, roughly nine tenths of which are singletons. Time point denoted: blood 4 weeks post-SBRT, at nephrectomy. The treatment is: 15 Gy SBRT to primary tumor, nephrectomy 4 weeks later. Nephrectomy followed 15 Gy stereotactic body radiation by 4 weeks. Serial blood draws occurred at baseline and 2 and 4 weeks post-SBRT. Clear cell pathology was present in this patient's renal cell carcinoma. Germline V CDR1 and CDR2: SGHRS, YFSETQ. J was trimmed by 3 bases and V by 1 base; bases with no gene match: 0. The CDR3 contains 14 residues.

The rearrangement uses TRBV5-1 and TRBJ1-4, with 7 bases aligning to TRBD1. The TCR was taken from a woman in her seventies with renal cell carcinoma. The sample here was blood, taken from a patient whose treatment included radiotherapy and nephrectomy. The CDR3 spells CASSLTGANEKLFF. CDR3 bases: TGCGCCAGCAGCTTGACAGGGGCTAATGAAAAACTGTTTTTT.